This TCR beta chain was recovered during a study of T cell responses to AZD1222 COVID-19 vaccine. The CDR3 is 19 amino acids. From germline, CDR1 is SGHNT and CDR2 YYREEE (reference sequence). Trimming cost V 0 bases and J 0 bases; bases outside gene matches: 11. Study-wide results and caveats: Just 6 or 7 AZD1222 recipients were seropositive at baseline. The span of vaccine-associated CD4 TCRs extended across spike, with dominance at 160-218 and 743-854. Regions left unmutated in variants are reportedly the target of nearly half of spike-specific TCRs. Repertoire samples came only from after the peak T cell response.

Note on this clone: What it binds is not known.

Libraries were prepared by immunoSEQ multiplex PCR; TCRdb keeps only in-frame clonotypes and omits some of them. The sample holds 180,000 or so clones, around 90% seen once. The source material was peripheral blood, sampled on day 0 of AZD1222 vaccination. The TCR sequence derives from an adult in good health. This chain uses TRBV5-4 with TRBJ2-1; 8 bases map to TRBD2. The CDR3 is CASSLDSGGDFYSYNEQFF. The DNA of the CDR3 is TGTGCCAGCAGCTTGGATTCGGGGGGGGACTTTTACTCCTACAATGAGCAGTTCTTC.